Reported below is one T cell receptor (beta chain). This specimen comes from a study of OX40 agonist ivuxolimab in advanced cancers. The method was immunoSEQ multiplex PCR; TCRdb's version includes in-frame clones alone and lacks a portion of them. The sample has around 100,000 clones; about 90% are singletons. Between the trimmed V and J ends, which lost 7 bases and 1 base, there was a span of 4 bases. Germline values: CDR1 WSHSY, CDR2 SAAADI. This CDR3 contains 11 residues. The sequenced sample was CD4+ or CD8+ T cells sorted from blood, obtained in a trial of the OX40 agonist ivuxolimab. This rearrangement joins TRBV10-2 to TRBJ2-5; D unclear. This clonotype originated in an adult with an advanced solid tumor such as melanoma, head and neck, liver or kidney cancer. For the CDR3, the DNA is TGCGCCAGCACCCTCCAAGAGACCCAGTACTTC. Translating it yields CASTLQETQYF.